Below, 4 T cell receptor beta chains from the same sample are listed, as sequenced in a study of shared clonotypes between healthy human individuals. Profiled with immunoSEQ multiplex PCR; TCRdb holds only in-frame clones, not every one. The sample includes around 500,000 clones, 81% seen only once; the top ten take 10% to 15%. Specimen: PBMCs. Every receptor here comes from a woman aged 40 to 49 in good health. Some clones in this sample may be carry-over from other donors' samples.

This chain joins TRBV5-4 and TRBJ2-5; D is uncertain. The ends were cut back, 0 bases at V and 4 bases at J, with 7 bases in the middle. CDR1 is SGHNT and CDR2 is YYREEE in the germline V gene (reference sequence). This CDR3 spans 13 amino acids. CDR3 sequence reads: CASSLVFGETQYF. CDR3 coding DNA: TGTGCCAGCAGCTTGGTCTTTGGAGAGACCCAGTACTTC.

The chain joins TRBV2 to TRBJ2-7; D is perhaps TRBD1 or TRBD2 (6 bases each). Germline-derived CDR1 and CDR2 are SNHLY and FYNNEI. V lost 3 bases, J lost 3 bases, and 12 bases lay in between. The CDR3 loop spans 14 amino acids. CDR3 protein: CASSDYGGLYEQYF. DNA of the CDR3: TGTGCCAGCAGTGATTATGGGGGGCTCTACGAGCAGTACTTC.

On this clone itself: A much more abundant neighbour one base away suggests this may be a read error. Other DNA sequences in the same sample also yield this CDR3. J is TRBJ2-5 and V is TRBV5-4; the match to TRBD2 covers 8 bases. The ends lost 4 bases at V and 4 bases at J; junction bases unmatched: 9. Germline V lookup: CDR1 SGHNT, CDR2 YYREEE (reference sequence). CDR3 length equals 15 residues. The chain's CDR3 is CASSRGGPGGETQYF. In DNA, the CDR3 is TGTGCCAGCAGCCGGGGGGGACCAGGAGGAGAGACCCAGTACTTC.

The V call is TRBV7-8, the J call TRBJ2-1; 14 bases align to TRBD2. With 1 base clipped from V and 9 bases from J, the junction kept 2 bases outside the gene matches. The germline V gene has CDR1 SGHVS and CDR2 FQNEAQ. This CDR3 is built from 15 residues. The CDR3 sequence is CASSLGTSGRSEQFF. In nucleotides, the CDR3 is TGTGCCAGCAGCTTAGGGACTAGCGGGAGGTCTGAGCAGTTCTTC.